Listed below are T cell receptor beta chains from one sample, sequenced in a study of graft-versus-host responses after intestinal transplantation. Produced via immunoSEQ multiplex PCR; TCRdb's table is partial and in-frame only. Of around 100,000 clones listed, over 75% are singletons. Their recognized antigens are unknown. The material sequenced was unstimulated CD4+ T cells sorted from spleen or lymph node cells, taken before transplant. The receptor source for this set is a human donor who was the organ donor for an intestinal transplant. Each CDR3 is given with its conserved first and last residue. Fields, in order: D gene, clone size, V gene, J gene, CDR3 protein, CDR3 DNA. The D gene is left open where the match is weak. Size is stated for part of the rows, as once, few or many counts, or as a class when the clone is expanded.

D: NA; size: NA; V: TRBV11-2; J: TRBJ1-2; CDR3: CASSLMEGGVGYTF; DNA: TGTGCCAGCAGCTTAATGGAGGGGGGAGTTGGCTACACCTTC
D: NA; size: NA; V: TRBV30; J: TRBJ2-7; CDR3: CAWSSAVVRNYEQYF; DNA: TGTGCCTGGAGTTCGGCGGTAGTCCGGAACTACGAGCAGTACTTC
D: NA; size: NA; V: TRBV29-1; J: TRBJ1-2; CDR3: CSAAGVGYGYTF; DNA: TGCAGCGCGGCCGGGGTTGGATATGGCTACACCTTC
D: NA; size: once; V: TRBV5-1; J: TRBJ1-3; CDR3: CASSAHGQLSGNTIYF; DNA: TGCGCCAGCAGCGCCCACGGACAGCTGTCTGGAAACACCATATATTTT
D: NA; size: NA; V: TRBV7-9; J: TRBJ1-1; CDR3: CASSFTGMNTEAFF; DNA: TGTGCCAGCAGCTTCACGGGAATGAACACTGAAGCTTTCTTT
D: NA; size: NA; V: TRBV6-5; J: TRBJ2-1; CDR3: CASSYLGSSYNEQFF; DNA: TGTGCCAGCAGTTACCTCGGTAGCTCCTACAATGAGCAGTTCTTC
D: TRBD1; size: NA; V: TRBV27; J: TRBJ2-1; CDR3: CASSLWGTGGEQFF; DNA: TGTGCCAGCAGTTTATGGGGGACAGGGGGGGAGCAGTTCTTC
D: NA; size: once; V: TRBV10-2; J: TRBJ2-1; CDR3: CASSESTGTGEFF; DNA: TGCGCCAGCAGTGAGTCTACCGGGACTGGGGAGTTCTTC
D: TRBD2; size: NA; V: TRBV10-3; J: TRBJ2-3; CDR3: CATLAVLGTDTQYF; DNA: TGTGCCACTCTAGCGGTACTAGGCACAGATACGCAGTATTTT
D: TRBD1; size: NA; V: TRBV11-1; J: TRBJ2-5; CDR3: CASSLGTGGEETQYF; DNA: TGTGCCAGCAGCTTGGGGACAGGGGGCGAAGAGACCCAGTACTTC
D: NA; size: once; V: TRBV2; J: TRBJ2-1; CDR3: CASRGDGPLYNEQFF; DNA: TGTGCCAGCAGAGGTGATGGACCCTTATACAATGAGCAGTTCTTC
D: NA; size: NA; V: TRBV9; J: TRBJ1-2; CDR3: CASSVGPDKAVYGYTF; DNA: TGTGCCAGCAGCGTCGGTCCTGACAAGGCGGTCTATGGCTACACCTTC
D: NA; size: NA; V: TRBV7-8; J: TRBJ1-2; CDR3: CASSQDLILNSGGYTF; DNA: TGTGCCAGCAGCCAAGATTTGATCCTTAACTCGGGTGGCTACACCTTC
D: NA; size: NA; V: TRBV2; J: TRBJ2-1; CDR3: CASSEWGYNEQFF; DNA: TGTGCCAGCAGTGAATGGGGATACAATGAGCAGTTCTTC
D: NA; size: few; V: TRBV14; J: TRBJ1-6; CDR3: CASSPTSGNSPLHF; DNA: TGTGCCAGCTCGCCCACCAGCGGGAATTCACCCCTCCACTTT
D: TRBD1; size: few; V: TRBV5-6; J: TRBJ2-5; CDR3: CASSLGQGVETQYF; DNA: TGTGCCAGCAGCTTGGGACAGGGGGTCGAGACCCAGTACTTC
D: NA; size: once; V: TRBV5-6; J: TRBJ1-2; CDR3: CASTAREGGGYTF; DNA: TGTGCCAGCACCGCCAGAGAGGGAGGTGGCTACACCTTC
D: NA; size: once; V: TRBV5-1; J: TRBJ1-3; CDR3: CASSVGPSGNTIYF; DNA: TGCGCCAGCAGCGTGGGACCTTCTGGAAACACCATATATTTT
D: TRBD2; size: NA; V: TRBV6-1; J: TRBJ2-1; CDR3: CASRAAGGSYNEQFF; DNA: TGTGCCAGCAGAGCAGCGGGGGGCTCCTACAATGAGCAGTTCTTC
D: NA; size: NA; V: TRBV25-1; J: TRBJ2-1; CDR3: CASSGGGEQFF; DNA: TGTGCCAGCAGTGGAGGGGGTGAGCAGTTCTTC
D: TRBD2; size: once; V: TRBV6-4; J: TRBJ2-3; CDR3: CASSDSSGGGTDTQYF; DNA: TGTGCCAGCAGTGACTCTAGCGGGGGAGGCACAGATACGCAGTATTTT
D: NA; size: NA; V: TRBV5-1; J: TRBJ1-1; CDR3: CASSLRGNTEAFF; DNA: TGCGCCAGCAGCTTAAGGGGGAACACTGAAGCTTTCTTT
D: TRBD1; size: NA; V: TRBV27; J: TRBJ2-7; CDR3: CASSPGTDTPYEQYF; DNA: TGTGCCAGCAGTCCGGGGACAGATACTCCCTACGAGCAGTACTTC
D: NA; size: NA; V: TRBV7-2; J: TRBJ1-6; CDR3: CASSPDRNSPLHF; DNA: TGTGCCAGCAGCCCGGACAGAAATTCACCCCTCCACTTT
D: NA; size: once; V: TRBV5-1; J: TRBJ1-1; CDR3: CASSRNGEIEAFF; DNA: TGCGCCAGCAGCCGGAACGGGGAAATTGAAGCCTTCTTT
D: NA; size: NA; V: TRBV6-5; J: TRBJ2-2; CDR3: CASGPTGLTTGELFF; DNA: TGTGCCAGCGGCCCCACAGGGTTAACCACCGGGGAGCTGTTTTTT
D: NA; size: NA; V: TRBV28; J: TRBJ1-1; CDR3: CASTSSARTMNTEAFF; DNA: TGTGCCAGCACGTCCTCTGCCAGAACAATGAACACTGAAGCTTTCTTT
D: NA; size: NA; V: TRBV7-2; J: TRBJ2-3; CDR3: CASSYKSGTDTQYF; DNA: TGTGCCAGCAGCTACAAAAGCGGGACAGATACGCAGTATTTT
D: TRBD1; size: few; V: TRBV7-8; J: TRBJ2-7; CDR3: CASSPGTGNKQYF; DNA: TGTGCCAGCAGCCCCGGGACAGGGAACAAGCAGTACTTC
D: TRBD1; size: NA; V: TRBV6-6; J: TRBJ2-7; CDR3: CASSDRGLDEQYF; DNA: TGTGCCAGCAGCGACAGGGGGCTGGACGAGCAGTACTTC
D: TRBD1; size: NA; V: TRBV5-4; J: TRBJ2-2; CDR3: CASSLRDRANTGELFF; DNA: TGTGCCAGCAGCTTGAGGGACAGGGCGAACACCGGGGAGCTGTTTTTT
D: NA; size: NA; V: TRBV7-6; J: TRBJ2-3; CDR3: CASSSTDTQYF; DNA: TGTGCCAGCAGCTCTACAGATACGCAGTATTTT
D: TRBD1; size: NA; V: TRBV18; J: TRBJ1-2; CDR3: CASSPITGVNYGYTF; DNA: TGTGCCAGCTCCCCCATAACAGGGGTTAACTATGGCTACACCTTC
D: NA; size: NA; V: TRBV30; J: TRBJ2-7; CDR3: CAWSVWAKGYEQYF; DNA: TGTGCCTGGAGTGTATGGGCCAAGGGCTACGAGCAGTACTTC
D: NA; size: NA; V: TRBV5-1; J: TRBJ2-3; CDR3: CASSLQFYTDTQYF; DNA: TGCGCCAGCAGCCTCCAATTTTATACAGATACGCAGTATTTT
D: NA; size: once; V: TRBV19; J: TRBJ2-7; CDR3: CASSPGRTYEQYF; DNA: TGTGCCAGTAGCCCAGGGAGAACCTACGAGCAGTACTTC
D: NA; size: NA; V: TRBV4-2; J: TRBJ1-1; CDR3: CASSQDRTNTEAFF; DNA: TGTGCCAGCAGCCAAGACAGGACCAACACTGAAGCTTTCTTT
D: TRBD1; size: once; V: TRBV6-6; J: TRBJ1-1; CDR3: CASSGGQGRTEAFF; DNA: TGTGCCAGCAGCGGGGGACAGGGCAGGACTGAAGCTTTCTTT
D: NA; size: NA; V: TRBV7-2; J: TRBJ1-2; CDR3: CASSLAGPLPNYGYTF; DNA: TGTGCCAGCAGCTTAGCGGGGCCACTTCCTAACTATGGCTACACCTTC
D: TRBD1; size: NA; V: TRBV5-1; J: TRBJ1-6; CDR3: CASSLSTGLNSPLHF; DNA: TGCGCCAGCAGCTTGTCGACAGGGCTAAATTCACCCCTCCACTTT
D: NA; size: NA; V: TRBV5-4; J: TRBJ2-5; CDR3: CASSWDRVETQYF; DNA: TGTGCCAGCAGCTGGGATCGGGTTGAGACCCAGTACTTC
D: NA; size: NA; V: TRBV6-6; J: TRBJ1-4; CDR3: CASSRSSQGYEKLFF; DNA: TGTGCCAGCAGTCGATCTTCACAGGGTTACGAAAAACTGTTTTTT
D: NA; size: few; V: TRBV5-4; J: TRBJ2-3; CDR3: CASSFDSTDTQYF; DNA: TGTGCCAGCAGCTTCGACAGCACAGATACGCAGTATTTT
D: TRBD1; size: NA; V: TRBV28; J: TRBJ2-7; CDR3: CASRPGQGTYEQYF; DNA: TGTGCCAGCAGACCCGGACAGGGAACCTACGAGCAGTACTTC
D: NA; size: NA; V: TRBV2; J: TRBJ2-5; CDR3: CASSDIPETQYF; DNA: TGTGCCAGCAGTGATATCCCTGAGACCCAGTACTTC